A single sample is the source of the 22 T cell receptor beta chains below, sequenced in a study of cytomegalovirus exposure and HLA in healthy donors. The PCR employed 60 Vbeta primers together with 13 Jbeta primers. TCRdb's copy holds only in-frame clones and misses some; the assay was immunoSEQ multiplex PCR. The sample carries tens of thousands of clones, roughly 80% recorded once. The specimen was PBMCs. The receptors stem from a male donor in good health and CMV-seronegative.

V is TRBV7-8 and J is TRBJ1-5; D perhaps matches TRBD1 (5 bases). The CDR3 has 15 residues. Trimming shortened V by 1 base and J by 3 bases, and 10 bases separated the two germline ends. Germline V lookup: CDR1 SGHVS, CDR2 FQNEAQ. CDR3 nucleotides: TGTGCCAGCAGCTTAGGGGGCGGCTTCAATCAGCCCCAGCATTTT. This gives the protein CASSLGGGFNQPQHF.

The table lists this clone with a few counts. CDR3 residues: CASSQDVLGGRGAFF. In DNA form, the CDR3 reads TGCGCCAGCAGCCAAGATGTCTTAGGTGGCAGGGGGGCTTTCTTT. This chain links TRBV4-1 with TRBJ1-1, with 7 bases that match TRBD1. CDR3 length: 15 amino acids. From germline, CDR1 is MGHRA and CDR2 YSYEKL. Trimming at V came to 0 bases and at J to 11 bases, leaving 12 bases not matched to a gene.

This rearrangement joins TRBV28 to TRBJ1-1; TRBD1 aligns across 7 bases. After removal of 6 bases from V and 0 bases from J, the junction contained 16 bases not matched to a gene. This CDR3 is 18 amino acids long. Per the germline V gene, CDR1 is MDHEN and CDR2 is SYDVKM. CDR3 sequence reads: CASSQVAWLGQMNTEAFF. DNA for the CDR3: TGTGCCAGCAGCCAAGTAGCATGGTTGGGACAGATGAACACTGAAGCTTTCTTT. The entire variable domain, with the rest obtained from reference TRBV28 and TRBJ1-1, is as follows: DVKVTQSSRYLVKRTGEKVFLECVQDMDHENMFWYRQDPGLGLRLIYFSYDVKMKEKGDIPEGYSVSREKKERFSLILESASTNQTSMYLCASSQVAWLGQMNTEAFFGQGTRLTVV.

The table lists this clone with a count of one. The chain combines TRBV9 with TRBJ2-3; D perhaps matches TRBD2 (6 bases). Looked up from germline, CDR1 is SGDLS and CDR2 is YYNGEE. The CDR3 has 12 amino acids. Deletions cut 3 bases from V and 9 bases from J, with 11 bases between. CDR3 nucleotide sequence: TGTGCCAGCAGCGACATACGGGAGACGCAGTATTTT. It codes for CASSDIRETQYF. Combining the CDR3 with reference TRBV9 and TRBJ2-3 gives the whole variable domain DSGVTQTPKHLITATGQRVTLRCSPRSGDLSVYWYQQSLDQGLQFLIQYYNGEERAKGNILERFSAQQFPDLHSELNLSSLELGDSALYFCASSDIRETQYFGPGTRLTVL.

V is TRBV5-6 and J is TRBJ1-6; weak D call: TRBD1 (6 bases). V lost 4 bases and J 5 bases, leaving 13 bases between the germline ends. This CDR3 contains 15 residues. Germline CDR1 and CDR2: SGHDT and YYEEEE. The CDR3: CASSLTGLDNSPLHF. CDR3 nucleotide sequence: TGTGCCAGCAGCCTTACAGGGTTAGATAATTCACCCCTCCACTTT. Together with reference TRBV5-6 and TRBJ1-6, the CDR3 gives the full variable domain: DAGVTQSPTHLIKTRGQQVTLRCSPKSGHDTVSWYQQALGQGPQFIFQYYEEEERQRGNFPDRFSGHQFPNYSSELNVNALLLGDSALYLCASSLTGLDNSPLHFGNGTRLTVT.

V is TRBV7-2 and J is TRBJ2-2; 7 positions agree with TRBD1. This CDR3 spans 18 amino acids. CDR1 is SGHTA, CDR2 FQGNSA, per germline. J was trimmed by 4 bases and V by 4 bases; bases with no gene match: 15. CDR3 sequence reads: CASSYVDRDRRFTGELFF. CDR3 bases: TGTGCCAGCAGCTACGTGGACCGGGACAGAAGATTCACCGGGGAGCTGTTTTTT.

The chain combines TRBV11-2 with TRBJ2-7; 7 bases line up with TRBD1. CDR3 length equals 16 residues. CDR1 and CDR2 from the germline V gene are SGHAT and FQNNGV. The ends lost 5 bases at V and 4 bases at J; junction bases unmatched: 14. The CDR3 bases are TGTGCCAGCAGCCGAAGAAGGGACAGCAGCGCTTACGAGCAGTACTTC. Protein product: CASSRRRDSSAYEQYF.

The sample holds one count of this clone. This chain links TRBV7-2 with TRBJ2-7; TRBD1 matches at 9 bases. Per the germline V gene, CDR1 is SGHTA and CDR2 is FQGNSA. There are 16 residues in the CDR3. V shed 5 bases and J 4 bases; nucleotides not matched to a gene: 12. CDR3 sequence reads: CASSTRGTGTVYEQYF. CDR3 DNA: TGTGCCAGCAGCACCCGAGGGACAGGGACCGTATACGAGCAGTACTTC.

This clone was observed once. The chain joins TRBV7-2 to TRBJ1-1; D gene ambiguous. Germline V gene data show CDR1 as SGHTA and CDR2 as FQGNSA. V was pared by 5 bases and J by 0 bases, with 10 bases between. This CDR3 spans 14 amino acids. CDR3 bases: TGTGCCAGCAGCGCGAGGCGTCTGAACACTGAAGCTTTCTTT. Translation: CASSARRLNTEAFF. Variable domain in full (rest from reference TRBV7-2 and TRBJ1-1): GAGVSQSPSNKVTEKGKDVELRCDPISGHTALYWYRQSLGQGLEFLIYFQGNSAPDKSGLPSDRFSAERTGGSVSTLTIQRTQQEDSAVYLCASSARRLNTEAFFGQGTRLTVV.

This chain joins TRBV27 and TRBJ1-4; TRBD1 matches 7 bases. The J segment lost 0 bases and the V segment lost 4 bases, leaving 5 bases of the junction unmatched. The CDR3 has 16 residues. The V gene's germline CDR1 is MNHEY and CDR2 SMNVEV (reference sequence). CDR3 bases: TGTGCCAGCAGTTCCGACAGGGAAGCAACTAATGAAAAACTGTTTTTT. It encodes CASSSDREATNEKLFF.

This clone has a single count. The gene calls are TRBV10-1 and TRBJ2-1; 7 nucleotides match TRBD2. Trimming removed 3 bases from V and 5 bases from J; junction bases left unmatched: 4. The CDR3 consists of 14 residues. Per the germline V gene, CDR1 is WNHNN and CDR2 is SYGVQD (reference sequence). The DNA of the CDR3 is TGCGCCAGCAGTGAAAGCGGGATGAACAATGAGCAGTTCTTC. This codes for CASSESGMNNEQFF.

The V call is TRBV28, the J call TRBJ1-1; D ambiguous. The CDR3 runs to 12 residues. The V and J ends lost 6 bases and 8 bases respectively, with 13 bases between them. Germline V CDR1 and CDR2: MDHEN, SYDVKM. The CDR3 is CASSYSGSEAFF. CDR3 nucleotide sequence: TGTGCCAGCAGCTACAGCGGGTCGGAAGCTTTCTTT.

This clone turned up a few times. The chain links TRBV19 to TRBJ1-4, with D possibly being TRBD1 (6 bases). Trimming stripped 3 bases from V and 7 bases from J, with 12 bases between. This CDR3 region has 14 residues. Germline CDR1 LNHDA, CDR2 SQIVND (reference sequence). CDR3 loop: CASSILVGGEKLFF. The CDR3 DNA follows: TGTGCCAGTAGTATTTTGGTAGGGGGTGAAAAACTGTTTTTT. Looking up the rest from reference TRBV19 and TRBJ1-4 gives the full variable domain: DGGITQSPKYLFRKEGQNVTLSCEQNLNHDAMYWYRQDPGQGLRLIYYSQIVNDFQKGDIAEGYSVSREKKESFPLTVTSAQKNPTAFYLCASSILVGGEKLFFGSGTQLSVL.

This chain connects TRBV29-1 to TRBJ1-2; the D gene is possibly TRBD1 (5 bases). Germline V lookup: CDR1 SQVTM, CDR2 ANQGSEA. The CDR3 extends over 11 amino acids. Trimming stripped 8 bases from V and 7 bases from J, with 14 bases between. CDR3 amino acids: CSSTGSRGYTF. As DNA, the CDR3 is TGCAGCAGTACAGGAAGCCGTGGCTACACCTTC.

The chain is built from TRBV4-3 and TRBJ2-3, with no clear D. V was clipped by 0 bases and J by 6 bases, with 7 bases between them. Per germline, CDR1 LGHNA and CDR2 YSLEER. The CDR3 consists of 13 residues. DNA of the CDR3: TGCGCCAGCAGCCAAGATAAGCCTGATACGCAGTATTTT. Translating it yields CASSQDKPDTQYF.

V and J are TRBV2 and TRBJ1-2; TRBD1 aligns across 7 bases. This CDR3 has 15 amino acids. CDR1 and CDR2 (germline): SNHLY, FYNNEI. The junction had 7 bases not matched to a gene; V was cut back by 3 bases and J by 3 bases. The CDR3 DNA is TGTGCCAGCAGTGACCAGGGGGATCGAGACTATGGCTACACCTTC. It codes for CASSDQGDRDYGYTF. Complete variable domain (other parts from reference TRBV2 and TRBJ1-2): EPEVTQTPSHQVTQMGQEVILRCVPISNHLYFYWYRQILGQKVEFLVSFYNNEISEKSEIFDDQFSVERPDGSNFTLKIRSTKLEDSAMYFCASSDQGDRDYGYTFGSGTRLTVV.

The CDR3 region is CASSYRQPPGELFF. The CDR3 region has the DNA TGTGCCAGCAGTTACAGACAGCCTCCCGGGGAGCTGTTTTTT. This sequence joins TRBV6-6 and TRBJ2-2; maybe TRBD1 (5 bases). Germline CDR1 reads MNHNY; CDR2 reads SVGAGI (reference sequence). This CDR3 is 14 amino acids long. V gave up 2 bases and J gave up 6 bases, with 10 bases separating them.

The gene calls are TRBV6-1 and TRBJ2-7; TRBD1 might be the D (5 bases). Germline loops: CDR1 MNHNS, CDR2 SASEGT. This CDR3 has 12 residues. The V end was cut by 5 bases, the J end by 4 bases, with 9 bases between. The chain's CDR3 is CASSLQVYEQYF. The CDR3 DNA is TGTGCCAGCAGTTTACAGGTGTACGAGCAGTACTTC.

By share of the sample, this clone is medium-sized. This chain connects TRBV5-5 to TRBJ1-1, with D possibly matching TRBD1 (5 bases). V was pared by 0 bases and J by 3 bases, with 12 bases between. This CDR3 spans 15 amino acids. Looked up from germline, CDR1 is SGHKS and CDR2 is YYEKEE (reference sequence). In DNA form, the CDR3 reads TGTGCCAGCAGCTTGGAATTTGGGGCAGACACTGAAGCTTTCTTT. It specifies CASSLEFGADTEAFF.

This chain connects TRBV28 to TRBJ2-1, with a weak D call TRBD1 (5 bases). V lost 4 bases, J lost 3 bases, and 13 bases lay in between. The CDR3 is made up of 15 amino acids. Germline V lookup: CDR1 MDHEN, CDR2 SYDVKM. The CDR3 loop is CASSSRRQNYNEQFF. DNA for the CDR3: TGTGCCAGCAGTTCGAGGAGACAGAACTACAATGAGCAGTTCTTC.

This rearrangement joins TRBV30 to TRBJ1-6; D possibly corresponds to TRBD1 (5 bases). This CDR3 is built from 15 residues. The V gene lost 2 bases and the J gene lost 6 bases, with 14 bases spanning the gap. Germline-derived CDR1 and CDR2 are GTSNPN and SVGIG (reference sequence). The CDR3, as DNA: TGTGCCTGGAGTTTACCTGACAGCCGTAATTCACCCCTCCACTTT. Translating gives CAWSLPDSRNSPLHF.

This clone showed up just a few times. The chain combines TRBV5-1 with TRBJ2-2; D is undetermined. The CDR3 contains 15 residues. The V gene lost 6 bases and the J gene lost 0 bases, with 12 bases spanning the gap. Germline values: CDR1 SGHRS, CDR2 YFSETQ. The chain's CDR3 is CASTSRLTNTGELFF. In DNA, the CDR3 is TGCGCCAGCACCTCCCGTTTAACGAACACCGGGGAGCTGTTTTTT. Combining the CDR3 with reference TRBV5-1 and TRBJ2-2 gives the whole variable domain KAGVTQTPRYLIKTRGQQVTLSCSPISGHRSVSWYQQTPGQGLQFLFEYFSETQRNKGNFPGRFSGRQFSNSRSEMNVSTLELGDSALYLCASTSRLTNTGELFFGEGSRLTVL.